A selection of T cell receptor beta chains follows, all from one sample in a study of PD-L1 blockade in urothelial cancer. The assay was immunoSEQ multiplex PCR, and TCRdb's table has in-frame clones only and misses some. The sample gives 65,000 to 80,000 clones, roughly 80% of which show up once; roughly 4.5% is in the top ten. The sample was PBMCs, taken around atezolizumab (anti-PD-L1) treatment. Every receptor here comes from a man between 65 and 85 years old with urothelial cancer. Both conserved end residues are part of each CDR3. A D gene is named only where the DNA matches it firmly. Not all rows give a size; the values are once, few, many and, for expanded clones, a class.

j_gene	v_gene	d_gene	abundance	CDR3nt	CDR3aa
TRBJ1-5	TRBV10-2	.	.	TGCGCCAGCCGCCCAGGAGGGGGAGGGGGGCAGCCCCAGCATTTT	CASRPGGGGGQPQHF
TRBJ1-2	TRBV5-5	TRBD1	.	TGTGCCAGCAGCTCCGGGACAGATAACTATGGCTACACCTTC	CASSSGTDNYGYTF
TRBJ2-3	TRBV4-1	.	.	TGCGCCAGCAGCCAAGATCAGGTAGGACTGCTCGGAGATACGCAGTATTTT	CASSQDQVGLLGDTQYF
TRBJ2-5	TRBV5-1	.	.	TGCGCCAGCAGCTTAACCACGGGTCAAGAGACCCAGTACTTC	CASSLTTGQETQYF
TRBJ1-4	TRBV7-9	.	.	TGTGCCAGCAGCTCGAGGGGGTCGGGAGAAAAACTGTTTTTT	CASSSRGSGEKLFF
TRBJ1-2	TRBV6-6	.	.	TGTGCCAGCAGTAGGGGGTTCGGCGCCTATGGCTACACCTTC	CASSRGFGAYGYTF
TRBJ2-5	TRBV29-1	TRBD1	.	TGCAGCTCCCAGACAGGGCCCGAGACCCAGTACTTC	CSSQTGPETQYF
TRBJ2-1	TRBV5-1	TRBD1	.	TGCGCCAGCAGCCAGCCGGGGACAGGGAACAATGAGCAGTTCTTC	CASSQPGTGNNEQFF
TRBJ1-5	TRBV19	TRBD1	once	TGTGCCAGTAAAATGACCGGGACAGGGGGCACTCAGCCCCAGCATTTT	CASKMTGTGGTQPQHF
TRBJ2-1	TRBV15	TRBD2	.	TGTGCCACCAGCAGATATCGACTAGCGGGAGGCCCTCGGTCCTACAATGAGCAGTTCTTC	CATSRYRLAGGPRSYNEQFF
TRBJ1-3	TRBV2	.	.	TGTGCCAGCAGCAACAGGGAAACTGGAAACACCATATATTTT	CASSNRETGNTIYF
TRBJ1-5	TRBV28	TRBD1	.	TGTGCCAGCAGCTTAGGACAGGGCAATCAGCCCCAGCATTTT	CASSLGQGNQPQHF
TRBJ2-7	TRBV11-2	.	.	TGTGCCAGCGGGCCGGCCGCATACGAGCAGTACTTC	CASGPAAYEQYF
TRBJ1-1	TRBV5-6	.	.	TGTGCCAGCACCAGGAACACTGAAGCTTTCTTT	CASTRNTEAFF
TRBJ2-7	TRBV28	.	.	TGTGCCAGCAGTTTAGGGGGGGGCGCGAGAGAGCAGTACTTC	CASSLGGGAREQYF
TRBJ2-3	TRBV27	.	.	TGTGCCAGCAGTTTGGCCACAGGGTTGGGTACAGATACGCAGTATTTT	CASSLATGLGTDTQYF
TRBJ2-7	TRBV11-2	TRBD2	.	TGTGCCAGCGCACTAGCGGGAGAGACTAACGAGCAGTACTTC	CASALAGETNEQYF
TRBJ2-1	TRBV14	TRBD2	.	TGTGCCAGCAGCCCCCCGCCGGGGCTAGCGGGAGGCGATGAGCAGTTCTTC	CASSPPPGLAGGDEQFF
TRBJ2-7	TRBV6-5	TRBD1	.	TGTGCCAGCAGCCGACCCAGGGGGCAGGACGAGCAGTACTTC	CASSRPRGQDEQYF
TRBJ1-1	TRBV5-1	TRBD1	few	TGCGCCAGCAGCTTAAGGGACAGGAACACTGAAGCTTTCTTT	CASSLRDRNTEAFF
TRBJ2-1	TRBV7-2	.	few	TGTGCCAGCAGCAACAGGGGGGGTTACAATGAGCAGTTCTTC	CASSNRGGYNEQFF
TRBJ2-1	TRBV7-3	TRBD2	.	TGTGCCAGCAGCTTAACGGGGCTAGCGGGCTACAATGAGCAGTTCTTC	CASSLTGLAGYNEQFF
TRBJ2-3	TRBV6-6	TRBD2	.	TGTGCCAGCAGGGGACTGGGGACTAGCGGCACAGATACGCAGTATTTT	CASRGLGTSGTDTQYF
TRBJ2-3	TRBV9	TRBD2	.	TGTGCCAGCAGCGTAGAAGCGGGAGTATCAGATACGCAGTATTTT	CASSVEAGVSDTQYF
TRBJ1-5	TRBV28	.	.	TGTGCCAGCAGTTTGCGGGCGGGGTCAGGCAATCAGCCCCAGCATTTT	CASSLRAGSGNQPQHF
TRBJ2-7	TRBV28	.	.	TGTGCCAGCTGGGGGGCGGGAGTTTCCTACGAGCAGTACTTC	CASWGAGVSYEQYF
TRBJ2-6	TRBV28	.	.	TGTGCCAGCAGCCCCGGCTCTGGGGCCAACGTCCTGACTTTC	CASSPGSGANVLTF
TRBJ2-7	TRBV12-2	.	.	TGTGCAAGTCGCTTCTCAGGCCAACCAAAAGAGCAGTACTTC	CASRFSGQPKEQYF
TRBJ2-7	TRBV28	.	.	TGTGCCAGCAGACCTACAGAAACCTACGAGCAGTACTTC	CASRPTETYEQYF
TRBJ2-3	TRBV4-1	TRBD2	.	TGCGCCAGCAGCTACCCCGGGACTACCACAGATACGCAGTATTTT	CASSYPGTTTDTQYF
TRBJ2-3	TRBV18	.	.	TGTGCCAGCTCACCACCGGGCACGAGCACAGATACGCAGTATTTT	CASSPPGTSTDTQYF
TRBJ2-7	TRBV27	TRBD2	.	TGTGCCAGCAGTGTATCAACGGGACTAACTTCCTACGAGCAGTACTTC	CASSVSTGLTSYEQYF
TRBJ1-1	TRBV18	TRBD1	.	TGTGCCAGCAACCAGGGGGCTGAAGCTTTCTTT	CASNQGAEAFF
TRBJ2-5	TRBV11-1	.	.	TGTGCCAGCAGCACCATGAGAGGGCAAGAGACCCAGTACTTC	CASSTMRGQETQYF
TRBJ2-4	TRBV2	TRBD2	.	TGTGCCAGATTAGGGCTAGCGGGATACCTAGCCAAAAACATTCAGTACTTC	CARLGLAGYLAKNIQYF
TRBJ2-7	TRBV6-6	.	.	TGTGCCAGCAGTTATGGGGCAGTTTACGAGCAGTACTTC	CASSYGAVYEQYF
TRBJ2-1	TRBV11-2	TRBD2	.	TGTGCCAGCAGCCAAGCGGGAGGGGCATCTGAGCAGTTCTTC	CASSQAGGASEQFF
TRBJ2-7	TRBV5-1	TRBD2	.	TGCGCCAGCAGCTTGAGGGCGGGGGACCGCTACGAGCAGTACTTC	CASSLRAGDRYEQYF